This T cell receptor (beta chain) was retrieved from a study of CD8+CD57+ T cells in acquired aplastic anemia. Looking at the study overall: CD4+ cells from healthy donors averaged roughly 9.9 million reads.

General observations from the study: Patients versus controls showed no significant CD8+ Simpson's diversity difference. Patients and controls turned out to have twenty-nine CD8+ CDR3 sequences in common.

Profiles of TCR beta VDJ and CDR3 were generated from a genomic DNA template. Each CDR3 protein gets one entry after TCRdb re-called the reads with MiXCR. The sample shows some 200,000 distinct CDR3 sequences, 34% of them seen only once. The CDR3 has 14 amino acids. The V end lost 1 base, the J end lost 5 bases, and 11 bases lay between the germline ends. CDR1 is SGHVS, CDR2 FQNEAQ, per germline. Concerning this clonotype: Its antigen is unknown.

Sequenced: sorted CD4+, CD8+, or CD8+CD57+ T cells (not recorded which) from PBMCs. J is TRBJ1-2 and V is TRBV7-8, with TRBD1 as a possible D gene (5 bases). The source of this sequence is a human donor in good health, serving as a control. The CDR3 protein is CASSLGGDGYGYTF. The CDR3 DNA reads TGTGCCAGCAGCTTAGGGGGGGACGGTTATGGCTACACCTTC.